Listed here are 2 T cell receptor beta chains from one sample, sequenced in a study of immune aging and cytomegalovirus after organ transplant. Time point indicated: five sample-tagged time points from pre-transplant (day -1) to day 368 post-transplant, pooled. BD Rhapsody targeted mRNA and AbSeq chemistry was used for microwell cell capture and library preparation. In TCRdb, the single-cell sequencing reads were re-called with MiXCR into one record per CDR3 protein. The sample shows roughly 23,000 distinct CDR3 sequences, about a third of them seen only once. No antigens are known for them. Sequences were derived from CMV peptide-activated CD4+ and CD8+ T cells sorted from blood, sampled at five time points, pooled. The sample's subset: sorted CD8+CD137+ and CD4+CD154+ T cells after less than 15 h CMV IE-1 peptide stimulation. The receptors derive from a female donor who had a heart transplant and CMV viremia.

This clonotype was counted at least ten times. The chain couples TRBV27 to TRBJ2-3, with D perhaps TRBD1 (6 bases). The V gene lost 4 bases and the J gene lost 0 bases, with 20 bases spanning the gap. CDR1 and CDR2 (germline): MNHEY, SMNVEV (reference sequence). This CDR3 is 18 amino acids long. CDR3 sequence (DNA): TGTGCCAGCAGTTCAACGAAAAAGTGGGGGCCTAGCACAGATACGCAGTATTTT. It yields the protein CASSSTKKWGPSTDTQYF.

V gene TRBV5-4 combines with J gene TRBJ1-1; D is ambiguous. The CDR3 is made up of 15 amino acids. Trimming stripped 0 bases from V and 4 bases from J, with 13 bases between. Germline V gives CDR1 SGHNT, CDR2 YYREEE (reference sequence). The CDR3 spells CASSLDGPLRTEAFF. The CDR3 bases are TGTGCCAGCAGCTTGGATGGGCCCCTCCGCACTGAAGCTTTCTTT.